These 2 T cell receptor beta chains were sequenced from one sample in a study of pediatric ulcerative colitis. Sequencing used immunoSEQ multiplex PCR; TCRdb keeps in-frame clones, though not all of them. The table lists more than 35,000 clones, around 78% of them singletons. One to two pinch biopsies were taken from the rectum during colonoscopy. The sequenced material came from gut tissue. The receptors derive from a boy under 18 with moderate ulcerative colitis.

The rearrangement links TRBV4-2 to TRBJ2-5, with 12 bases aligning to TRBD2. Germline V gene data show CDR1 as LGHNA and CDR2 as YNFKEQ. Trimming took 1 base from V and 4 from J; bases not matched to a gene: 7. The CDR3 totals 17 residues. The CDR3 is CASSQGLAGGPGETQYF. CDR3 nucleotide sequence: TGTGCCAGCAGCCAAGGTCTAGCGGGGGGGCCGGGAGAGACCCAGTACTTC.

This clone was seen only once. The chain joins TRBV28 to TRBJ2-7; TRBD2 matches 7 bases. The CDR3 totals 13 residues. Germline-derived CDR1 and CDR2 are MDHEN and SYDVKM. Losses at the gene ends were 9 bases for V and 3 bases for J; bases not matched to a gene: 8. In nucleotides, the CDR3 is TGTGCCAGGCCGCCTGCTAGCGGCTACGAGCAGTACTTC. It yields the protein CARPPASGYEQYF.